These T cell receptor beta chains were read from a single sample in a study of blood T cell repertoires in COVID-19. Method: immunoSEQ multiplex PCR; TCRdb's copy keeps in-frame clones and lacks some. Here the sample spans under 150,000 clones, more than 80% being singletons. The specimen was peripheral blood. Receptors were obtained from a woman aged 40 to 50 with acute or convalescent COVID-19. The CDR3 runs from the conserved cysteine through the conserved F or W. A D gene is named only where the DNA matches it firmly. Size is stated for part of the rows, as once, few or many counts, or as a class when the clone is expanded.

CDR3aa | CDR3nt | d_gene | abundance | j_gene | v_gene
CASSLWTSGGLTHTDTQYF | TGTGCCAGCAGCTTGTGGACTAGCGGGGGCCTCACACACACAGATACGCAGTATTTT | TRBD2 | - | TRBJ2-3 | TRBV7-8
CASSHLNQPQHF | TGTGCCAGCAGCCACCTCAATCAGCCCCAGCATTTT | - | - | TRBJ1-5 | TRBV3-1/TRBV3-2
CSVSTGYEQYF | TGCAGCGTGTCGACAGGCTACGAGCAGTACTTC | - | - | TRBJ2-7 | TRBV29-1
CASSEANIPREQYF | TGTGCCAGCAGTGAAGCCAATATCCCGCGCGAGCAGTACTTC | - | - | TRBJ2-7 | TRBV6-1
CASSTNRFQETQYF | TGTGCCAGCAGTACGAACAGGTTTCAAGAGACCCAGTACTTC | - | - | TRBJ2-5 | TRBV6-6
CASGVAYNEQFF | TGTGCCAGCGGGGTAGCGTACAATGAGCAGTTCTTC | - | - | TRBJ2-1 | TRBV2
CASSPQDFQNTGELFF | TGTGCCAGCTCACCACAGGACTTCCAAAACACCGGGGAGCTGTTTTTT | - | few | TRBJ2-2 | TRBV18
CASSFGGVLAGELFF | TGCGCCAGCAGCTTTGGAGGGGTACTCGCCGGGGAGCTGTTTTTT | - | - | TRBJ2-2 | TRBV5-1
CASSLDQGITEAFF | TGTGCCAGCAGCTTAGATCAGGGGATCACTGAAGCTTTCTTT | - | - | TRBJ1-1 | TRBV7-2
CASSVQGSGQETQYF | TGTGCCAGCAGCGTACAGGGAAGTGGCCAAGAGACCCAGTACTTC | - | - | TRBJ2-5 | TRBV9
CASSPRQGGETQYF | TGCGCCAGCAGCCCCCGACAGGGAGGCGAGACCCAGTACTTC | - | - | TRBJ2-5 | TRBV4-1
CASSLISVANQPQHF | TGTGCCAGCAGCTTAATTTCAGTAGCTAATCAGCCCCAGCATTTT | - | - | TRBJ1-5 | TRBV7-2
CASSQDRIDQPQHF | TGCGCCAGCAGCCAAGACAGAATTGATCAGCCCCAGCATTTT | - | - | TRBJ1-5 | TRBV4-1
CASSKGATPPYEQYF | TGTGCCAGCAGTAAAGGGGCCACTCCACCCTACGAGCAGTACTTC | - | - | TRBJ2-7 | TRBV27